This T cell receptor (beta chain) came from a study of blood T cells in healthy people across ages. About the research overall: Per two T cells, about one barcoded beta molecule was captured through template switching.

With a J-beta primer mix and a sample-barcoded 5' primer, a second PCR ran 7 to 11 cycles. TCRdb reprocessed the 5' RACE reads with MiXCR, giving one entry per CDR3 protein. The sample includes about 800,000 distinct CDR3 sequences, about 46% of them seen just once. Per germline, CDR1 SGHNT and CDR2 YENEEA. The CDR3 extends over 14 amino acids. The V segment lost 8 bases and the J segment 8 bases; nucleotides outside the gene matches: 9. The receptor comes from an elderly man in good health. Sample: blood. The chain is built from TRBV11-3 and TRBJ2-1, with TRBD1 matching over 10 bases. CDR3 region: CASEGDRGWDEQFF. The DNA for the CDR3 is TGTGCCAGCGAGGGGGACAGGGGTTGGGATGAGCAGTTCTTC. The variable domain in full, with the rest retrieved from reference TRBV11-3 and TRBJ2-1, is EAGVVQSPRYKIIEKKQPVAFWCNPISGHNTLYWYLQNLGQGPELLIRYENEEAVDDSQLPKDRFSAERLKGVDSTLKIQPAELGDSAVYLCASEGDRGWDEQFFGPGTRLTVL.